These T cell receptor beta chains were read from a single sample in a study of blood T cell repertoires in COVID-19. Profiled with immunoSEQ multiplex PCR; TCRdb holds only in-frame clones, not every one. This sample carries 150,000 or so clones, roughly four fifths of them seen once, and the ten largest clones take 10% to 15%. Material: PBMCs or T cells enriched from blood (not recorded which). The receptor source for this set is a man over 45 who had recovered from COVID-19. The CDR3 runs from the conserved cysteine through the conserved F or W. A D gene is named only where the DNA matches it firmly. A clone size is listed for some rows: how often the clone was seen (once, few, many), or a class if it is expanded.

D gene: TRBD1
J gene: TRBJ1-1
clone size: few
V gene: TRBV29-1
CDR3 DNA: TGCAGCGTTGCCCCTGGGACAGGCCTTAAAAGTACTGAAGCTTTCTTT
CDR3 protein: CSVAPGTGLKSTEAFF

D gene: TRBD1
J gene: TRBJ2-2
clone size: NA
V gene: TRBV7-2
CDR3 DNA: TGTGCCAGCAGCCCGGGACAGGGGGTGCGGGAGCTGTTTTTT
CDR3 protein: CASSPGQGVRELFF

D gene: TRBD1
J gene: TRBJ1-5
clone size: NA
V gene: TRBV6-1
CDR3 DNA: TGTGCCAGCAGTGACACAGGGGACGCGGGCTGGCCCCAGCATTTT
CDR3 protein: CASSDTGDAGWPQHF

D gene: NA
J gene: TRBJ2-1
clone size: few
V gene: TRBV6-2/TRBV6-3
CDR3 DNA: TGTGCCAGCAGTCCCCTAGACGGGAGCTCCTACAATGAGCAGTTCTTC
CDR3 protein: CASSPLDGSSYNEQFF

D gene: NA
J gene: TRBJ1-6
clone size: NA
V gene: TRBV20-1
CDR3 DNA: TGCAGTGCTAGTGAAGTCTCCAGGGGAGGGTCACCCCTCCACTTT
CDR3 protein: CSASEVSRGGSPLHF

D gene: NA
J gene: TRBJ2-3
clone size: NA
V gene: TRBV6-2/TRBV6-3
CDR3 DNA: TGTGCCAGCAGTTACGGGAGAGACGCACGAGATACGCAGTATTTT
CDR3 protein: CASSYGRDARDTQYF

D gene: NA
J gene: TRBJ1-6
clone size: once
V gene: TRBV11-2
CDR3 DNA: TGTGCCAGCAGCTTAGGGGGCAGGAATTCACCCCTCCACTTT
CDR3 protein: CASSLGGRNSPLHF

D gene: NA
J gene: TRBJ2-1
clone size: NA
V gene: TRBV24-1
CDR3 DNA: TGTGCCACCAGTGTACAAGGGGGACCGCAGTTCTTC
CDR3 protein: CATSVQGGPQFF

D gene: TRBD1
J gene: TRBJ2-2
clone size: NA
V gene: TRBV6-1
CDR3 DNA: TGTGCCAGCAGTGAAAGACAGGGCGTCGAGCCCGGGGAGCTGTTTTTT
CDR3 protein: CASSERQGVEPGELFF

D gene: NA
J gene: TRBJ2-5
clone size: NA
V gene: TRBV5-1
CDR3 DNA: TGCGCCAGCAGCTTGGACGGCCGGGGGGCGGAGGAGACCCAGTACTTC
CDR3 protein: CASSLDGRGAEETQYF

D gene: NA
J gene: TRBJ1-2
clone size: few
V gene: TRBV6-5
CDR3 DNA: TGTGCCAGCAGTTACTCCCGGGGGGCTATTGGCTACACCTTC
CDR3 protein: CASSYSRGAIGYTF

D gene: NA
J gene: TRBJ1-2
clone size: NA
V gene: TRBV7-8
CDR3 DNA: TGTGCCAGCAGCATAAAGCAGGGTGTTGAGGGCTACACCTTC
CDR3 protein: CASSIKQGVEGYTF

D gene: NA
J gene: TRBJ1-1
clone size: NA
V gene: TRBV3-1/TRBV3-2
CDR3 DNA: TGTGCCAGCAGCCCGATGACAGGACGAGCTGAAGCTTTCTTT
CDR3 protein: CASSPMTGRAEAFF

D gene: NA
J gene: TRBJ2-4
clone size: NA
V gene: TRBV11-2
CDR3 DNA: TGTGCCAGCAGCCCCTTTGAAGGGGTTCAAAACATTCAGTACTTC
CDR3 protein: CASSPFEGVQNIQYF

D gene: TRBD1
J gene: TRBJ1-6
clone size: NA
V gene: TRBV5-5
CDR3 DNA: TGTGCCAGCAGCTTACACAGGGGAAATTCACCCCTCCACTTT
CDR3 protein: CASSLHRGNSPLHF

D gene: TRBD1
J gene: TRBJ1-2
clone size: NA
V gene: TRBV2
CDR3 DNA: TGTGCCAGCAGCACAGACAGGGGGCAAGGCTACACCTTC
CDR3 protein: CASSTDRGQGYTF

D gene: NA
J gene: TRBJ1-2
clone size: NA
V gene: TRBV6-5
CDR3 DNA: TGTGCCAGCAAGATTAGCGGGTCAGGCGGGTATGGCTACACCTTC
CDR3 protein: CASKISGSGGYGYTF

D gene: NA
J gene: TRBJ1-2
clone size: NA
V gene: TRBV28
CDR3 DNA: TGTGCCCGTGGAAAGGGGAGGGTGGGTGTACGCTATGGCTACACCTTC
CDR3 protein: CARGKGRVGVRYGYTF

D gene: NA
J gene: TRBJ2-1
clone size: NA
V gene: TRBV9
CDR3 DNA: TGTGCCAGCACCACAGGTCCCTCCTACAATGAGCAGTTCTTC
CDR3 protein: CASTTGPSYNEQFF

D gene: NA
J gene: TRBJ1-4
clone size: once
V gene: TRBV9
CDR3 DNA: TGTGCCAGCAGCGGCCCGAGGAATGAAAAACTGTTTTTT
CDR3 protein: CASSGPRNEKLFF

D gene: NA
J gene: TRBJ1-4
clone size: NA
V gene: TRBV5-1
CDR3 DNA: TGCGCCAGCAGCTCGAGTACCGGGTCAGGGGAAGGAAAACTGTTTTTT
CDR3 protein: CASSSSTGSGEGKLFF

D gene: TRBD2
J gene: TRBJ2-3
clone size: NA
V gene: TRBV7-3
CDR3 DNA: TGTGCCAGCAGCTTAAGCGGGGGGATGAGAGATACGCAGTATTTT
CDR3 protein: CASSLSGGMRDTQYF

D gene: NA
J gene: TRBJ1-2
clone size: NA
V gene: TRBV7-9
CDR3 DNA: TGTGCCAGCAGCTCACCGGCAGGGTTTGGCTACACCTTC
CDR3 protein: CASSSPAGFGYTF

D gene: NA
J gene: TRBJ1-2
clone size: NA
V gene: TRBV6-5
CDR3 DNA: TGTGCCAGCAGACAGGGTAACTATGGCTACACCTTC
CDR3 protein: CASRQGNYGYTF

D gene: NA
J gene: TRBJ2-7
clone size: NA
V gene: TRBV7-9
CDR3 DNA: TGTGCCAGCAGCTTAGGGGTAGGGAGCGTGGACGAGCAGTACTTC
CDR3 protein: CASSLGVGSVDEQYF

D gene: TRBD2
J gene: TRBJ2-7
clone size: NA
V gene: TRBV13
CDR3 DNA: TGTGCCAGCAGCCCCAGGACTAGCGGGGTCTACGAGCAGTACTTC
CDR3 protein: CASSPRTSGVYEQYF

D gene: NA
J gene: TRBJ2-7
clone size: NA
V gene: TRBV6-5
CDR3 DNA: TGTGCCAGCACTCGGGGTAACGAGCAGTACTTC
CDR3 protein: CASTRGNEQYF

D gene: NA
J gene: TRBJ2-7
clone size: NA
V gene: TRBV12-3/TRBV12-4
CDR3 DNA: TGTGCCAGCACAGAGGAACCGAGCTACGAGCAGTACTTC
CDR3 protein: CASTEEPSYEQYF

D gene: TRBD1
J gene: TRBJ1-2
clone size: NA
V gene: TRBV20-1
CDR3 DNA: TGCAGTGCCGTGACAGGGATGGGCTACACCTTC
CDR3 protein: CSAVTGMGYTF

D gene: NA
J gene: TRBJ1-1
clone size: NA
V gene: TRBV7-6
CDR3 DNA: TGTGCCAGCAGCTTAGGCGGGCGTACTGAAGCTTTCTTT
CDR3 protein: CASSLGGRTEAFF

D gene: TRBD1
J gene: TRBJ2-7
clone size: NA
V gene: TRBV7-9
CDR3 DNA: TGTGCCAGCAGCCCCAAGGACAGGGACGAGCAGTACTTC
CDR3 protein: CASSPKDRDEQYF

D gene: NA
J gene: TRBJ2-3
clone size: NA
V gene: TRBV9
CDR3 DNA: TGTGCCAGCAGCGTAGCGATGCGGGCCGTGCGGGATACGCAGTATTTT
CDR3 protein: CASSVAMRAVRDTQYF

D gene: NA
J gene: TRBJ2-3
clone size: NA
V gene: TRBV5-8
CDR3 DNA: TGTGCCAGCAGCTTGCGGCGGGGAGGCTCAGATACGCAGTATTTT
CDR3 protein: CASSLRRGGSDTQYF

D gene: NA
J gene: TRBJ1-4
clone size: few
V gene: TRBV2
CDR3 DNA: TGTGCCAGCACCAAGGGGGGGGCGGAAAAACTGTTTTTT
CDR3 protein: CASTKGGAEKLFF

D gene: NA
J gene: TRBJ1-1
clone size: NA
V gene: TRBV19
CDR3 DNA: TGTGCCAGTAGTATAGGACAGTATATGAACACTGAAGCTTTCTTT
CDR3 protein: CASSIGQYMNTEAFF

D gene: TRBD1
J gene: TRBJ1-4
clone size: few
V gene: TRBV12-3/TRBV12-4
CDR3 DNA: TGTGCCAGCAGGCGGACAGGGGCTGAAAAACTGTTTTTT
CDR3 protein: CASRRTGAEKLFF

D gene: NA
J gene: TRBJ1-6
clone size: NA
V gene: TRBV15
CDR3 DNA: TGTGCCACCAGCAGACAGGGCTTGAGTAATTCACCCCTCCACTTT
CDR3 protein: CATSRQGLSNSPLHF

D gene: NA
J gene: TRBJ1-6
clone size: NA
V gene: TRBV10-3
CDR3 DNA: TGTGCCATCAGTGGAATAAGCAATTCACCCCTCCACTTT
CDR3 protein: CAISGISNSPLHF

D gene: TRBD2
J gene: TRBJ2-3
clone size: NA
V gene: TRBV18
CDR3 DNA: TGTGCCAGCTCACCGTACGGGGGGAGCACAGATACGCAGTATTTT
CDR3 protein: CASSPYGGSTDTQYF

D gene: NA
J gene: TRBJ1-4
clone size: few
V gene: TRBV6-5
CDR3 DNA: TGTGCCAGCAGTAGCGGGACCCTTAATGAAAAACTGTTTTTT
CDR3 protein: CASSSGTLNEKLFF

D gene: TRBD1
J gene: TRBJ1-2
clone size: NA
V gene: TRBV6-5
CDR3 DNA: TGTGCCAGCAGCCGTCCGGGACAGACCTATGGCTACACCTTC
CDR3 protein: CASSRPGQTYGYTF